Presented here are 12 T cell receptor beta chains from one specimen sequenced in a study of cytomegalovirus exposure and HLA in healthy donors. PCR amplification relied on 60 Vbeta primers (plus 13 Jbeta primers). Generated by immunoSEQ multiplex PCR, the TCRdb table keeps only in-frame clones and is missing some. Of about 160,000 clones listed, around 82% are singletons. The sequencing sample was made of PBMCs. These receptors originate from a man younger than 45 in good health and CMV-seronegative.

The genes are TRBV7-9 and TRBJ1-2; D is ambiguous. Germline V gene sequence: CDR1 SEHNR, CDR2 FQNEAQ (reference sequence). V was shortened by 5 bases and J by 0 bases, with 13 bases between the two germline ends. The CDR3 runs 15 residues. The CDR3 region has the DNA TGTGCCAGCAGCCCCATGGCCTCCGCTAACTATGGCTACACCTTC. It encodes CASSPMASANYGYTF. The full variable domain, rest sourced from reference TRBV7-9 and TRBJ1-2, is DTGVSQNPRHKITKRGQNVTFRCDPISEHNRLYWYRQTLGQGPEFLTYFQNEAQLEKSRLLSDRFSAERPKGSFSTLEIQRTEQGDSAMYLCASSPMASANYGYTFGSGTRLTVV.

This clone came up a few times. The rearrangement uses TRBV6-5 and TRBJ2-7; 11 bases map to TRBD2. Looked up from germline, CDR1 is MNHEY and CDR2 is SVGAGI. The CDR3 sequence is 15 residues long. J was trimmed by 3 bases and V by 6 bases; bases with no gene match: 7. CDR3 loop: CASRTAGTSGYEQYF. Written as DNA, the CDR3 is TGTGCCAGCAGAACTGCCGGGACTAGCGGCTACGAGCAGTACTTC.

The rearrangement uses TRBV28 and TRBJ2-1; maybe TRBD2 (6 bases). V was shortened by 4 bases and J by 7 bases, with 14 bases between the two germline ends. In germline, CDR1 is MDHEN, CDR2 SYDVKM. The CDR3 length is 14 residues. CDR3 sequence reads: CASSSGGAYNEQFF. CDR3 in DNA: TGTGCCAGCAGTTCAGGAGGGGCGTATAATGAGCAGTTCTTC.

In this sample, this clone turned up a few times. The CDR3 bases are TGTGCCAGCAGCTACGGACTAGCGGCAGGGGAGACCCAGTACTTC. It encodes CASSYGLAAGETQYF. The rearrangement links TRBV7-2 to TRBJ2-5; TRBD2 matches at 10 bases. After removal of 4 bases from V and 5 bases from J, the junction contained 7 bases not matched to a gene. Germline CDR1 is SGHTA and CDR2 is FQGNSA. The CDR3 loop spans 15 amino acids. The variable domain in full, completed from reference TRBV7-2 and TRBJ2-5, reads GAGVSQSPSNKVTEKGKDVELRCDPISGHTALYWYRQSLGQGLEFLIYFQGNSAPDKSGLPSDRFSAERTGGSVSTLTIQRTQQEDSAVYLCASSYGLAAGETQYFGPGTRLLVL.

The rearrangement joins TRBV28 to TRBJ2-5; TRBD1 matches at 7 bases. CDR1 is MDHEN and CDR2 is SYDVKM in the germline V gene. V was pared by 5 bases and J by 4 bases, with 7 bases of the junction left unmatched. The CDR3 sequence is 14 residues long. CDR3 nucleotides: TGTGCCAGCAGTCCAAAGACAGGGAGAGAGACCCAGTACTTC. Translating it yields CASSPKTGRETQYF.

The V and J genes are TRBV19 and TRBJ1-1; the D is unclear. Germline V lookup: CDR1 LNHDA, CDR2 SQIVND (reference sequence). The CDR3 runs 16 residues. The ends were cut back, 5 bases at V and 1 base at J, with 17 bases in the middle. As DNA, the CDR3 is TGTGCCAGTAGTCGATGGGTCGGCGGTGGGAACACTGAAGCTTTCTTT. Protein product: CASSRWVGGGNTEAFF. Full variable domain (remainder filled in from reference TRBV19 and TRBJ1-1): DGGITQSPKYLFRKEGQNVTLSCEQNLNHDAMYWYRQDPGQGLRLIYYSQIVNDFQKGDIAEGYSVSREKKESFPLTVTSAQKNPTAFYLCASSRWVGGGNTEAFFGQGTRLTVV.

This rearrangement joins TRBV5-1 to TRBJ1-1; D perhaps matches TRBD1 (5 bases). Trimming cost V 3 bases and J 1 base, with 7 bases left between them. Germline lookup yields CDR1 SGHRS and CDR2 YFSETQ. The CDR3 spans 13 residues. The CDR3 loop is CASSSGQNTEAFF. The CDR3 bases are TGCGCCAGCAGCTCAGGGCAGAACACTGAAGCTTTCTTT.

The chain has TRBV19 and TRBJ1-4; tentative D call: TRBD1 (5 bases). V lost 5 bases and J 1 base, leaving 11 bases between the germline ends. CDR3 length: 15 amino acids. Germline V gene sequence: CDR1 LNHDA, CDR2 SQIVND (reference sequence). The CDR3 region has the DNA TGTGCCAGTAGTGCCGCAGGGATAACTAATGAAAAACTGTTTTTT. It encodes CASSAAGITNEKLFF.

This clone was found once. The chain combines TRBV6-5 with TRBJ1-1; D not certain. The V gene's germline CDR1 is MNHEY and CDR2 SVGAGI. This CDR3 has 16 amino acids. V was trimmed by 0 bases and J by 1 base, leaving 12 bases between them. The CDR3 DNA sequence: TGTGCCAGCAGTTACTCGGGCAGGTTACAGAACACTGAAGCTTTCTTT. This translates into CASSYSGRLQNTEAFF.

The genes are TRBV28 and TRBJ2-7; 7 bases line up with TRBD1. Per the germline V gene, CDR1 is MDHEN and CDR2 is SYDVKM. V lost 4 bases to trimming and J lost 1 base; unmatched junction nucleotides: 4. This CDR3 comprises 14 residues. CDR3 in amino acids: CASSWPGQSYEQYF. CDR3 DNA: TGTGCCAGCAGTTGGCCGGGACAGTCCTACGAGCAGTACTTC.

CDR3 loop: CASRTGQDEKLFF. The CDR3 coding sequence is TGTGCCAGTAGGACGGGACAGGATGAAAAACTGTTTTTT. V gene TRBV19 combines with J gene TRBJ1-4; 8 bases agree with TRBD1. This CDR3 region has 13 residues. CDR1 and CDR2 from the germline V gene are LNHDA and SQIVND (reference sequence). V lost 6 bases and J lost 6; bases outside the gene matches: 3.

The chain carries TRBV7-9 and TRBJ2-7, with 8 bases fitting TRBD2. This CDR3 contains 17 residues. V lost 5 bases, J lost 2 bases, and 14 bases stayed unmatched. The germline gives CDR1 SEHNR, CDR2 FQNEAQ (reference sequence). The CDR3 sequence: CASSTRSGRGDPYEQYF. CDR3 sequence (DNA): TGTGCCAGCAGCACTAGATCCGGGCGGGGGGACCCCTACGAGCAGTACTTC.